This TCR beta chain was found in a study of T cell clonotyping in hematopoietic cell transplantation. The CDR3 sequence is 13 residues long. Per germline, CDR1 MNHNY and CDR2 SVGAGI (reference sequence). V was cut by 0 bases and J by 3 bases, with 6 bases left in between. Assay: immunoSEQ multiplex PCR; the TCRdb copy retains only in-frame clones and omits some. The sample records about 8,700 clones, about 97% being singletons. Sequencing used peripheral blood mononuclear cells, obtained 100 days after allogeneic stem cell transplant. The chain recombines TRBV6-6 with TRBJ2-7; D gene unclear. The clonotype was recovered from a male patient in his sixties who had an allogeneic stem cell transplant from a related donor, so the T cells may come from the graft donor. Some clones in this sample may be carry-over from other donors' samples. CDR3 protein: CASSYSALYEQYF. The CDR3 DNA follows: TGTGCCAGCAGTTACTCTGCCCTCTACGAGCAGTACTTC.